The T cell receptor beta chain described here comes from a study of blood T cell repertoires in COVID-19. About the study: Specimens from acute and convalescent COVID-19 originated in the United States, Italy and Spain. T cells, B-cell-depleted T cells, or PBMCs supplied cDNA or gDNA.

J was trimmed by 2 bases and V by 6 bases; bases with no gene match: 5. Germline V gene data show CDR1 as MNHNY and CDR2 as SVGAGI (reference sequence). The length of the CDR3 is 16 residues. Authors' methods: Counts of nucleated cells, estimated from reference gene primer amplification, were obtained. TCRdb's copy holds only in-frame clones and misses some; the assay was immunoSEQ multiplex PCR. The V and J calls and the clone size are those of that table, but D and trimming were determined from the DNA. The profile shows more than 200,000 clones, roughly nine tenths of them singletons. The V and J genes are TRBV6-6 and TRBJ2-3, with 13 bases identical to TRBD2. The clonotype comes from a woman aged 50 to 60 with acute or convalescent COVID-19. The sequencing input was peripheral blood. CDR3 in amino acids: CASSQGLAGPTDTQYF. The CDR3 DNA is TGTGCCAGCAGCCAGGGACTAGCGGGACCCACAGATACGCAGTATTTT.